The 20 T cell receptor beta chains below were found in one sample sequenced in a study of identifying expanded T cells in peripheral blood. The method was immunoSEQ multiplex PCR; TCRdb's version includes in-frame clones alone and lacks a portion of them. The sample shows tens of thousands of clones, roughly 86% of them seen only once. Sequencing was carried out using blood. Receptor source: a person between 18 and 75 years old in good health.

The chain employs TRBV5-8 and TRBJ2-1; D is perhaps TRBD1 (6 bases). In germline, CDR1 is SGHTS, CDR2 YDEGEE. This CDR3 has 14 residues. The V end lost 2 bases, the J end lost 6 bases, and 12 bases lay between the germline ends. The CDR3 DNA sequence: TGTGCCAGCAGCTTAAGGGGGATGGTCAATGAGCAGTTCTTC. This translates into CASSLRGMVNEQFF.

The chain is built from TRBV7-9 and TRBJ1-2, with D tentatively TRBD1 (6 bases). Germline values: CDR1 SEHNR, CDR2 FQNEAQ (reference sequence). This CDR3 comprises 13 residues. Trimming removed 1 base at V and 6 bases at J, with 9 bases between. The CDR3: CASSLGGADGYTF. Here the CDR3 DNA reads TGTGCCAGCAGCTTAGGGGGGGCGGATGGCTACACCTTC.

The rearrangement joins TRBV5-1 to TRBJ2-7; D assignment may be TRBD1 or TRBD2 (5 bases each). Trimming cost V 0 bases and J 3 bases, with 22 bases left between them. The CDR3 runs 18 residues. Per the germline V gene, CDR1 is SGHRS and CDR2 is YFSETQ. CDR3 nucleotide sequence: TGCGCCAGCAGCTTGGGGGGCGGGTGGCATGGGGACCGCTACGAGCAGTACTTC. Protein product: CASSLGGGWHGDRYEQYF.

The gene calls are TRBV5-6 and TRBJ1-5; weak D call: TRBD1 (6 bases). V was clipped by 2 bases and J by 0 bases, with 9 bases between them. The CDR3 runs to 15 residues. Germline values: CDR1 SGHDT, CDR2 YYEEEE. CDR3 DNA sequence: TGTGCCAGCAGCTTACAGGGAGGTAGCAATCAGCCCCAGCATTTT. Protein product: CASSLQGGSNQPQHF.

The chain recombines TRBV4-2 with TRBJ2-7; 9 bases line up with TRBD2. This CDR3 comprises 15 residues. Trimming cost V 4 bases and J 1 base; bases outside gene matches: 5. Germline values: CDR1 LGHNA, CDR2 YNFKEQ. CDR3 sequence: CASSLGSGSSYEQYF. The CDR3 DNA sequence: TGTGCCAGCAGCCTTGGTAGCGGGAGTTCCTACGAGCAGTACTTC.

This chain connects TRBV15 to TRBJ2-3, with D perhaps given as TRBD1 or TRBD2 (5 bases each). The CDR3 runs 15 residues. Germline assignment: CDR1 LNHNV and CDR2 YYDKDF (reference sequence). The ends were cut back, 3 bases at V and 6 bases at J, with 16 bases in the middle. As DNA, the CDR3 is TGTGCCACCAGCAGGGATGGGACCAGAACGGATACGCAGTATTTT. This sequence encodes CATSRDGTRTDTQYF.

This clone was seen a handful of times. The chain employs TRBV6-8 and TRBJ2-5; D may be TRBD1 (5 bases). Trimming removed 0 bases from V and 4 bases from J, with 9 bases in between. CDR3 length: 14 amino acids. The germline gives CDR1 MNHGY, CDR2 SAAAGT. In DNA form, the CDR3 reads TGTGCCAGCAGTTACTCGGGGCAAAGAGAGACCCAGTACTTC. This sequence encodes CASSYSGQRETQYF.

The J gene is TRBJ1-1, the V gene TRBV2; D unresolved. The V end was cut by 2 bases, the J end by 10 bases, with 11 bases between. Germline V CDR1 and CDR2: SNHLY, FYNNEI. This CDR3 has 12 amino acids. This CDR3 reads CASSERRIGAFF. As DNA, the CDR3 is TGTGCCAGCAGTGAACGAAGGATTGGAGCTTTCTTT.

The genes are TRBV5-1 and TRBJ2-2; 12 positions agree with TRBD1. This CDR3 region has 19 residues. The junction had 11 bases not matched to a gene; V was cut back by 2 bases and J by 3 bases. Germline V gene data show CDR1 as SGHRS and CDR2 as YFSETQ. The CDR3 spells CASSFRDRGQGWDTGELFF. The CDR3 DNA is TGCGCCAGCAGCTTCCGGGACAGGGGGCAAGGTTGGGACACCGGGGAGCTGTTTTTT.

This chain connects TRBV4-3 to TRBJ1-2; D perhaps matches TRBD1 (5 bases). The CDR3 loop spans 13 amino acids. Germline V gene lookup returns CDR1 LGHNA and CDR2 YSLEER. Trimming pared 0 bases from V and 8 bases from J, leaving 10 bases between. CDR3 residues: CASSQDRVRGYTF. The CDR3 DNA is TGCGCCAGCAGCCAAGACAGGGTCAGGGGCTACACCTTC.

This chain uses TRBV5-4 with TRBJ1-6; 7 bases fit TRBD1. V lost 6 bases and J lost 6; bases outside the gene matches: 9. CDR1 and CDR2 (germline): SGHNT, YYREEE (reference sequence). The CDR3 consists of 15 residues. The CDR3 reads CASTSNRGGNSPLHF. CDR3 bases: TGTGCCAGCACCAGCAACAGGGGAGGTAATTCACCCCTCCACTTT.

For the CDR3, the DNA is TGTGCCTGGAGCGGGACAGGGAACACTGAAGCTTTCTTT. Translation gives CAWSGTGNTEAFF. J is TRBJ1-1 and V is TRBV30; 8 nucleotides match TRBD1. The length of the CDR3 is 13 residues. Germline V CDR1 and CDR2: GTSNPN, SVGIG (reference sequence). The trim removed 3 bases at V and 1 base at J, leaving 1 base unmatched.

This chain joins TRBV5-6 and TRBJ1-2; TRBD1 aligns across 9 bases. This CDR3 comprises 16 residues. Germline V lookup: CDR1 SGHDT, CDR2 YYEEEE. Trimming cost V 5 bases and J 1 base; bases outside gene matches: 9. CDR3 DNA: TGTGCCAGCAGAAAACCGGGGACAGGGAATAACTATGGCTACACCTTC. Protein: CASRKPGTGNNYGYTF.

This clone appeared a few times. The chain recombines TRBV6-4 with TRBJ2-1; possibly TRBD2 for D (5 bases). This CDR3 region has 15 residues. The V and J ends lost 0 bases and 3 bases respectively, with 9 bases between them. From germline, CDR1 is MRHNA and CDR2 SNTAGT. CDR3 loop: CASSDSTRDYNEQFF. The CDR3 nucleotides read TGTGCCAGCAGTGACTCGACTCGGGACTACAATGAGCAGTTCTTC.

The V gene is TRBV27, the J gene TRBJ2-7; possible D gene TRBD2, 5 bases. This CDR3 is 15 amino acids long. The germline gives CDR1 MNHEY, CDR2 SMNVEV (reference sequence). Trimming removed 3 bases at V and 7 bases at J, with 19 bases between. CDR3 in amino acids: CASSFGQPNQREQYF. The CDR3 region has the DNA TGTGCCAGCAGTTTTGGGCAGCCGAATCAGCGGGAGCAGTACTTC.

The chain couples TRBV6-1 to TRBJ2-2; 8 positions match TRBD2. The CDR3 spans 15 residues. J was trimmed by 4 bases and V by 1 base; bases with no gene match: 2. Germline CDR1 is MNHNS and CDR2 is SASEGT. As DNA, the CDR3 is TGTGCCAGCAGTGAAGGAGCGGGAGTCACCGGGGAGCTGTTTTTT. It codes for CASSEGAGVTGELFF.

The chain carries TRBV5-5 and TRBJ1-4; tentative D call: TRBD1 (5 bases). CDR1 and CDR2 (germline): SGHKS, YYEKEE (reference sequence). The germline V and J ends were trimmed by 2 bases and 0 bases, with 5 bases remaining between them. The length of the CDR3 is 14 residues. The DNA for the CDR3 is TGTGCCAGCAGCTTACAGGCAACTAATGAAAAACTGTTTTTT. Translated: CASSLQATNEKLFF.

The CDR3 loop reads CASSPLGVAGTVTDTQYF. The CDR3 DNA is TGTGCCAGCTCACCACTAGGGGTAGCGGGGACCGTCACAGATACGCAGTATTTT. The chain joins TRBV18 to TRBJ2-3; 8 nucleotides line up with TRBD2. Germline V gene lookup returns CDR1 KGHSH and CDR2 LQKENI. After removal of 1 base from V and 2 bases from J, the junction contained 11 bases not matched to a gene. The CDR3 spans 18 residues.

V gene TRBV4-1 combines with J gene TRBJ2-5; D unclear. Germline CDR1 is MGHRA and CDR2 is YSYEKL. V was shortened by 0 bases and J by 5 bases, with 7 bases between the two germline ends. The CDR3 consists of 13 residues. DNA of the CDR3: TGCGCCAGCAGCCAAGATCCGGGTGAGACCCAGTACTTC. This gives the protein CASSQDPGETQYF.

The chain combines TRBV6-6 with TRBJ2-7; perhaps TRBD2 as D (6 bases). The length of the CDR3 is 14 residues. V lost 6 bases and J lost 1, with 13 bases in between. Germline CDR1 and CDR2: MNHNY and SVGAGI (reference sequence). CDR3 amino acids: CASSFRAGSYEQYF. CDR3 DNA sequence: TGTGCCAGCAGCTTCAGGGCGGGGTCCTACGAGCAGTACTTC.